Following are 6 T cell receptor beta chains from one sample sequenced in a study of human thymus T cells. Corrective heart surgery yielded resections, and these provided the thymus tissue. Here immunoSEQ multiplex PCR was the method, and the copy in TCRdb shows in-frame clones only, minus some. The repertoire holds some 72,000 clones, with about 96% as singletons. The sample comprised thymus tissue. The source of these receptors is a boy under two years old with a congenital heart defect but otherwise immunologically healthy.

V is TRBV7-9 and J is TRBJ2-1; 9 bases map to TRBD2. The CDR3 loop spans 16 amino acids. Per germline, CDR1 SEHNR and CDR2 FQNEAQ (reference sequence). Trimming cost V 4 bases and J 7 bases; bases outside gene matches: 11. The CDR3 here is CASSSGEASGVNEQFF. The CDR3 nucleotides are TGTGCCAGCAGCTCAGGGGAGGCTAGCGGGGTTAATGAGCAGTTCTTC. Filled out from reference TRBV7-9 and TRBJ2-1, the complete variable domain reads DTGVSQNPRHKITKRGQNVTFRCDPISEHNRLYWYRQTLGQGPEFLTYFQNEAQLEKSRLLSDRFSAERPKGSFSTLEIQRTEQGDSAMYLCASSSGEASGVNEQFFGPGTRLTVL.

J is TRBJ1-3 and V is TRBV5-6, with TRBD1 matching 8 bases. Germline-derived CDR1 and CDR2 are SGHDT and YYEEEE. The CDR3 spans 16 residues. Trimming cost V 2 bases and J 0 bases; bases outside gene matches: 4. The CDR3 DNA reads TGTGCCAGCAGCTTCGGACAGGGCCTCTCTGGAAACACCATATATTTT. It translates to CASSFGQGLSGNTIYF.

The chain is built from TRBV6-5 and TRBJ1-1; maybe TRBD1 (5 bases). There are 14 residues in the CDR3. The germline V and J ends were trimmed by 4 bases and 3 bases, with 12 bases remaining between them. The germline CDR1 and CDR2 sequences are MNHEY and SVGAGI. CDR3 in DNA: TGTGCCAGCAGTTCAGGGCCCAGTGACACTGAAGCTTTCTTT. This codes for CASSSGPSDTEAFF.

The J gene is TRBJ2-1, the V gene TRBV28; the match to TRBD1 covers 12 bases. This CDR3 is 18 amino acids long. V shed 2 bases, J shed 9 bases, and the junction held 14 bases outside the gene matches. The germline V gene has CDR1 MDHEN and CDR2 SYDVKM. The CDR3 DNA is TGTGCCAGCAGTTTAAGGGACAGGGGGCGACCGAAGGGTCGTGAGCAGTTCTTC. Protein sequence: CASSLRDRGRPKGREQFF.

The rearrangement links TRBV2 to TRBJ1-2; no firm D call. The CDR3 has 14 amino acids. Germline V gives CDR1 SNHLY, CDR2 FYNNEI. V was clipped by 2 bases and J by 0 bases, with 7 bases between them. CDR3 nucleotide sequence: TGTGCCAGCAGTGAATCCGTCGCTAACTATGGCTACACCTTC. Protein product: CASSESVANYGYTF.

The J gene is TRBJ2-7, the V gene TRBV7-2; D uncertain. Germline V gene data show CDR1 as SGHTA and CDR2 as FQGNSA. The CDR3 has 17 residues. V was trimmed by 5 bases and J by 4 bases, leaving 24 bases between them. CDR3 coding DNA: TGTGCCAGCAGCCGCCCATTGAAACTCAAACGCGAGTACGAGCAGTACTTC. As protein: CASSRPLKLKREYEQYF.